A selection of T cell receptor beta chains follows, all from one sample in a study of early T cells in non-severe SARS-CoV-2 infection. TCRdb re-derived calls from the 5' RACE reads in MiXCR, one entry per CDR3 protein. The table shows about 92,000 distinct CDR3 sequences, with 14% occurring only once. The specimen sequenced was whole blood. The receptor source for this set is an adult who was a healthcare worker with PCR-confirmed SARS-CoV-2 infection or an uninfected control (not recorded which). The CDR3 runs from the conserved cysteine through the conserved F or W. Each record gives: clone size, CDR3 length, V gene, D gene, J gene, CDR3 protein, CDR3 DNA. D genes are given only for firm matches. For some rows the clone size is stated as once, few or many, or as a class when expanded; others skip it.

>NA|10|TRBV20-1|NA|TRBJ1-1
CRVLGTEAFF
TGCAGGGTACTCGGGACTGAAGCTTTCTTT
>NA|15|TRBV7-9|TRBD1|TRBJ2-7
CASSPRDRASYEQYF
TGTGCCAGCAGCCCACGGGACAGGGCATCCTACGAGCAGTACTTC
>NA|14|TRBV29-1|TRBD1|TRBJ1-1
CSGKQGLMNTEAFF
TGCAGCGGTAAACAGGGGCTAATGAACACTGAAGCTTTCTTT
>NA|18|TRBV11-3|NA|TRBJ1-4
CASSLAARARGLREKLFF
TGTGCCAGCAGCTTAGCCGCCCGCGCCAGGGGCTTAAGAGAAAAACTGTTTTTT
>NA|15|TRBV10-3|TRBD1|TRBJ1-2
CAISVTGQGEDGYTF
TGTGCCATCAGTGTTACGGGACAGGGGGAGGATGGCTACACCTTC
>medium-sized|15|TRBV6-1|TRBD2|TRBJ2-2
CASVLSAGGPGELFF
TGTGCCAGTGTCCTCAGTGCGGGGGGGCCCGGGGAGCTGTTTTTT
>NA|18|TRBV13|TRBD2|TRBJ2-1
CASSLAASGDFSYNEQFF
TGTGCCAGCAGCTTAGCAGCTAGCGGGGACTTCTCCTACAATGAGCAGTTCTTC
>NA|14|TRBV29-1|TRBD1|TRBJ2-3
CSVQTGMGADTQYF
TGCAGCGTCCAGACAGGGATGGGAGCAGATACGCAGTATTTT
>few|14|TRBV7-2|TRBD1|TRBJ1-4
CASSRTGWGEKLFF
TGTGCCAGCAGTAGGACAGGTTGGGGTGAAAAACTGTTTTTT
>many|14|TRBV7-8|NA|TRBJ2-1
CASLDSGSYNEQFF
TGTGCCAGCTTAGACTCAGGGTCCTACAATGAGCAGTTCTTC
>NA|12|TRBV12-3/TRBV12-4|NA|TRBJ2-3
CASRLAADTQYF
TGTGCCAGCAGACTGGCGGCAGATACGCAGTATTTT
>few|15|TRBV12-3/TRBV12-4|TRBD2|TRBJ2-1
CASSFGTTIYNEQFF
TGTGCCAGCAGTTTCGGGACTACAATTTACAATGAGCAGTTCTTC
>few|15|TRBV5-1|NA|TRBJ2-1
CASSLVWTENNEQFF
TGCGCCAGCAGCTTGGTATGGACGGAAAACAATGAGCAGTTCTTC
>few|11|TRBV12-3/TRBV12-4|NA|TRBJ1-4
CASSLSEKLFF
TGTGCCAGCAGTTTAAGTGAAAAACTGTTTTTT
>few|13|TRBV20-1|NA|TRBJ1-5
CSAIQEGNQPQHF
TGCAGTGCTATACAGGAGGGCAATCAGCCCCAGCATTTT
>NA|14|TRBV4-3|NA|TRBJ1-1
CASSQDRKNTEAFF
TGCGCCAGCAGCCAAGATCGGAAGAACACTGAAGCTTTCTTT
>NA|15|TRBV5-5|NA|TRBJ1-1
CASSRLRALSRGAFF
TGTGCCAGCAGCCGCCTAAGGGCCCTCTCTAGAGGAGCTTTCTTT
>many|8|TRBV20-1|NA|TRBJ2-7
CSAREQYF
TGCAGTGCTAGAGAGCAGTACTTC
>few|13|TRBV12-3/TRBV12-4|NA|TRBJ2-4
CASKVRAANIQYF
TGTGCCAGCAAGGTCAGGGCCGCGAACATTCAGTACTTC
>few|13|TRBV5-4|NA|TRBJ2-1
CASSLGTRGEQFF
TGTGCCAGCAGCTTGGGGACCAGGGGTGAGCAGTTCTTC
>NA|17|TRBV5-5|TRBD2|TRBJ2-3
CASSWGLAGGPRDTQYF
TGTGCCAGCAGCTGGGGACTAGCGGGGGGCCCCAGGGATACGCAGTATTTT
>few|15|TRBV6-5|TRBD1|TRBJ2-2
CASGLGQGETGELFF
TGTGCCAGCGGATTGGGACAGGGGGAAACCGGGGAGCTGTTTTTT
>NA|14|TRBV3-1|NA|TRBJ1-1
CASSQDVGNTEAFF
TGTGCCAGCAGCCAAGATGTGGGCAACACTGAAGCTTTCTTT
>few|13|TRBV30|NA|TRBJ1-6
CAWSPQGSSPLHF
TGTGCCTGGAGTCCACAGGGTAGTTCACCCCTCCACTTT
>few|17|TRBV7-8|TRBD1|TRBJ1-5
CASSLVGQGNSNQPQHF
TGTGCCAGCAGCTTAGTAGGACAGGGGAATAGCAATCAGCCCCAGCATTTT
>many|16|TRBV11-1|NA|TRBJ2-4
CASSQQTGLAKNIQYF
TGTGCCAGCAGCCAACAAACGGGTTTAGCCAAAAACATTCAGTACTTC
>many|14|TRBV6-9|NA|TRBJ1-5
CASSDPFSNQPQHF
TGTGCCAGCAGTGATCCATTTAGCAATCAGCCCCAGCATTTT
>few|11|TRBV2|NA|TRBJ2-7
CASRQTYEQYF
TGTGCCAGCAGACAGACCTACGAGCAGTACTTC
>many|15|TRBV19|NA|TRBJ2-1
CASRTGGSSYNEQFF
TGTGCCAGTAGGACAGGTGGTAGCTCCTACAATGAGCAGTTCTTC
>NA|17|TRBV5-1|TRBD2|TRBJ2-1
CASSDGLASGGKTEQFF
TGCGCCAGCAGCGATGGCCTGGCTAGCGGGGGTAAGACGGAGCAGTTCTTC
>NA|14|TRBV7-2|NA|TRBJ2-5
CASSPGTLQETQYF
TGTGCCAGCAGCCCGGGGACTCTACAAGAGACCCAGTACTTC